The rows below give T cell receptor beta chains drawn from one sample of a study of T cells in Graves' hyperthyroidism and ophthalmopathy. TCRdb re-derived calls from the multiplex PCR reads in MiXCR, one entry per CDR3 protein. The repertoire includes hundreds of thousands of distinct CDR3 sequences, roughly 15% of them detected once, and roughly 3.3% sits in the top ten. Sequenced material: blood. The receptors originated from a woman between 35 and 50 years old with Graves' ophthalmopathy. The CDR3 runs from the conserved cysteine through the conserved F or W. D genes are given only for firm matches. The size entry is marked missing in some rows and otherwise reads once, few, many or a size class.

clone_size	v_call	j_call	cdr3_length	d_call	cdr3_aa	cdr3_nt
many	TRBV30	TRBJ1-1	15	NA	CAWSVWGTGNTEAFF	TGTGCCTGGAGTGTATGGGGAACCGGGAACACTGAAGCTTTCTTT
few	TRBV19	TRBJ2-2	16	TRBD2	CASSARSGSVSGELFF	TGTGCCAGTAGCGCCCGGAGCGGGAGTGTTTCCGGGGAGCTGTTTTTT
many	TRBV12-3/TRBV12-4	TRBJ1-2	13	TRBD1	CASTRGLRDGYTF	TGTGCCAGTACTAGGGGGCTTCGAGATGGCTACACCTTC
NA	TRBV6-1	TRBJ1-6	18	NA	CASSEYHLSGMVNSPLHF	TGTGCCAGCAGTGAATACCACCTTTCAGGGATGGTTAATTCACCCCTCCACTTT
NA	TRBV7-9	TRBJ2-7	11	NA	CASSLAQEQYF	TGTGCCAGCAGCTTGGCCCAAGAGCAGTACTTC
few	TRBV27	TRBJ1-5	14	NA	CASSLRGGDGAQHF	TGTGCCAGCAGTTTACGGGGGGGCGACGGGGCCCAGCATTTT
many	TRBV20-1	TRBJ1-1	13	NA	CSARTAVTTEAFF	TGCAGTGCCCGGACAGCGGTTACCACTGAAGCTTTCTTT
few	TRBV20-1	TRBJ1-1	15	NA	CSARVRGYGSSEAFF	TGCAGTGCTAGAGTTCGAGGGTACGGAAGCTCTGAAGCTTTCTTT
many	TRBV7-9	TRBJ2-7	14	NA	CASSLEAVSYEQYF	TGTGCCAGCAGCTTAGAGGCGGTGTCCTACGAGCAGTACTTC
NA	TRBV7-2	TRBJ2-7	14	TRBD1	CASSSATGNYEQYF	TGTGCCAGCAGCTCCGCGACAGGGAACTACGAGCAGTACTTC
once	TRBV27	TRBJ2-7	15	NA	CASSLYREPSYEQYF	TGTGCCAGCAGTTTATACCGGGAGCCTTCCTACGAGCAGTACTTC
NA	TRBV28	TRBJ1-2	15	TRBD1	CASSTHQGAWGGYTF	TGTGCCAGCAGCACACATCAGGGGGCATGGGGCGGCTACACCTTC
many	TRBV7-6	TRBJ2-3	16	TRBD2	CASSLGSGGSTDTQYF	TGTGCCAGCAGCTTAGGTTCGGGAGGCAGTACAGATACGCAGTATTTT
many	TRBV3-1	TRBJ2-5	13	NA	CASSYRAVETQYF	TGTGCCAGCAGCTACCGGGCGGTCGAGACCCAGTACTTC
many	TRBV6-1	TRBJ2-1	14	TRBD1	CATEPGGSYNEQFF	TGTGCCACCGAACCAGGGGGCTCTTACAATGAGCAGTTCTTC
few	TRBV7-6	TRBJ2-2	12	NA	CASSFSPGELFF	TGTGCCAGCAGCTTCAGCCCCGGGGAGCTGTTTTTT
few	TRBV2	TRBJ1-5	13	NA	CASTREGNQPQHF	TGTGCCAGCACTAGGGAGGGCAATCAGCCCCAGCATTTT
many	TRBV7-8	TRBJ1-5	14	NA	CASSPSGGDQPQHF	TGTGCCAGCAGCCCTTCGGGGGGCGATCAGCCCCAGCATTTT
NA	TRBV4-2	TRBJ1-5	16	TRBD1	CASSQEPNRGYQPQHF	TGTGCCAGCAGCCAAGAGCCCAACAGGGGTTATCAGCCCCAGCATTTT
many	TRBV30	TRBJ1-1	13	NA	CAWSVMGNSEAFF	TGTGCCTGGAGTGTAATGGGGAATTCTGAAGCTTTCTTT
NA	TRBV20-1	TRBJ2-7	13	TRBD2	CSASPTSGYEQYF	TGCAGTGCTAGTCCGACTAGCGGTTACGAGCAGTACTTC
many	TRBV20-1	TRBJ2-3	13	TRBD1	CSVLDRDTDTQYF	TGCAGTGTCCTCGACAGGGACACAGATACGCAGTATTTT
NA	TRBV14	TRBJ2-3	14	NA	CASSRKGYTDTQYF	TGTGCCAGCAGCCGGAAGGGGTACACAGATACGCAGTATTTT
NA	TRBV29-1	TRBJ2-7	13	NA	CSVRSGSPPGQYF	TGCAGCGTTCGGAGCGGCTCACCCCCGGGGCAGTACTTC
many	TRBV3-1	TRBJ2-5	14	NA	CASSTPGSEETQYF	TGTGCCAGCAGCACCCCGGGATCGGAAGAGACCCAGTACTTC
NA	TRBV7-7	TRBJ2-1	16	TRBD2	CASSLGISSGDNEQFF	TGTGCTAGCAGCTTAGGCATATCTAGCGGGGACAATGAGCAGTTCTTC
NA	TRBV5-4	TRBJ2-3	18	TRBD2	CASSLLYVGGGRTDTQYF	TGTGCCAGCAGCTTGTTGTACGTCGGCGGGGGGCGCACAGATACGCAGTATTTT
many	TRBV28	TRBJ2-2	15	NA	CASSRGGENTGELFF	TGTGCCAGCAGTAGGGGGGGGGAGAACACCGGGGAGCTGTTTTTT
many	TRBV20-1	TRBJ2-3	15	TRBD2	CSARDSGGFTDTQYF	TGCAGTGCTAGAGATAGCGGGGGGTTCACAGATACGCAGTATTTT
NA	TRBV5-6	TRBJ1-3	16	NA	CASSLGGADSGNTIYF	TGTGCCAGCAGCTTGGGTGGCGCGGACTCTGGAAACACCATATATTTT
few	TRBV6-5	TRBJ2-1	13	NA	CASSYDAYNEQFF	TGTGCCAGCAGTTACGACGCTTACAATGAGCAGTTCTTC
few	TRBV5-1	TRBJ1-3	16	NA	CASSLGRGDSGNTIYF	TGCGCCAGCAGCTTGGGCCGGGGGGACTCTGGAAACACCATATATTTT
few	TRBV2	TRBJ2-2	16	TRBD1	CASSRAPDRATGELFF	TGTGCCAGCAGCAGAGCCCCAGACAGGGCTACCGGGGAGCTGTTTTTT
many	TRBV30	TRBJ2-5	13	NA	CAWSHPGGETQYF	TGTGCCTGGAGCCACCCTGGGGGGGAGACCCAGTACTTC
few	TRBV6-1	TRBJ2-1	13	NA	CASRSRPYNEQFF	TGTGCCAGCAGATCCCGGCCGTACAATGAGCAGTTCTTC
few	TRBV7-9	TRBJ1-4	15	NA	CASSPRDGTAEKLFF	TGTGCCAGCAGCCCCCGGGACGGCACAGCTGAAAAACTGTTTTTT
few	TRBV12-3/TRBV12-4	TRBJ2-3	16	TRBD2	CASTQEGLAETDTQYF	TGTGCCAGCACCCAAGAGGGACTAGCGGAAACAGATACGCAGTATTTT
many	TRBV28	TRBJ2-3	14	NA	CASNGGTNTDTQYF	TGTGCCAGCAACGGCGGAACCAACACAGATACGCAGTATTTT
many	TRBV7-2	TRBJ2-7	14	NA	CASSLSTGAHEQYF	TGTGCCAGCAGCTTATCCACCGGGGCTCACGAGCAGTACTTC
few	TRBV9	TRBJ2-1	15	NA	CASSVGGRGSHEQFF	TGTGCCAGCAGCGTAGGTGGTCGGGGCAGCCATGAGCAGTTCTTC
many	TRBV29-1	TRBJ1-1	15	NA	CSVAGGRKMNTEAFF	TGCAGCGTTGCTGGGGGGAGGAAAATGAACACTGAAGCTTTCTTT
few	TRBV20-1	TRBJ2-7	17	NA	CSARLARRSSSFDEQYF	TGCAGTGCTAGGTTGGCGAGAAGGTCCTCTTCCTTTGACGAGCAGTACTTC
NA	TRBV7-9	TRBJ1-4	15	TRBD1	CASSLRGGTDEKLFF	TGTGCCAGCAGCTTACGGGGAGGGACAGATGAAAAACTGTTTTTT
NA	TRBV6-1	TRBJ1-3	13	NA	CASSEEVGNTIYF	TGTGCCAGCAGTGAAGAGGTTGGAAACACCATATATTTT
many	TRBV5-1	TRBJ1-2	13	NA	CASSLNSGYGYTF	TGCGCCAGCAGCTTGAACTCTGGGTATGGCTACACCTTC
NA	TRBV7-8	TRBJ1-5	14	TRBD1	CASTLLRGDQPQHF	TGTGCCAGCACCCTTCTCAGGGGGGACCAGCCCCAGCATTTT
few	TRBV9	TRBJ1-6	15	NA	CASSNVAGLGSPLHF	TGTGCCAGCAGCAACGTAGCAGGCCTCGGTTCACCCCTCCACTTT
many	TRBV5-1	TRBJ2-7	14	NA	CASSLDRPGYEQYF	TGCGCCAGCAGCTTGGACCGTCCAGGCTACGAGCAGTACTTC
few	TRBV5-6	TRBJ2-2	14	NA	CATSVRGHTGELFF	TGTGCCACATCGGTAAGGGGCCACACCGGGGAGCTGTTTTTT
NA	TRBV10-3	TRBJ1-6	20	NA	CAISESWIAQAASYNSPLHF	TGTGCCATCAGTGAGTCGTGGATCGCTCAGGCGGCCTCCTATAATTCACCCCTCCACTTT
many	TRBV7-3	TRBJ2-3	12	TRBD1	CASSFRQGTQYF	TGTGCCAGCAGCTTCAGACAGGGGACGCAGTATTTT
NA	TRBV10-3	TRBJ2-3	15	NA	CAISDPDTRRDTQYF	TGTGCCATCAGTGACCCGGACACGCGCAGAGATACGCAGTATTTT
many	TRBV20-1	TRBJ1-1	13	NA	CSARKGPNTEAFF	TGCAGTGCTAGAAAGGGGCCGAACACTGAAGCTTTCTTT
many	TRBV9	TRBJ2-3	16	TRBD2	CASSLLTSGGTDTQYF	TGTGCCAGCAGCTTACTGACTAGCGGGGGGACAGATACGCAGTATTTT